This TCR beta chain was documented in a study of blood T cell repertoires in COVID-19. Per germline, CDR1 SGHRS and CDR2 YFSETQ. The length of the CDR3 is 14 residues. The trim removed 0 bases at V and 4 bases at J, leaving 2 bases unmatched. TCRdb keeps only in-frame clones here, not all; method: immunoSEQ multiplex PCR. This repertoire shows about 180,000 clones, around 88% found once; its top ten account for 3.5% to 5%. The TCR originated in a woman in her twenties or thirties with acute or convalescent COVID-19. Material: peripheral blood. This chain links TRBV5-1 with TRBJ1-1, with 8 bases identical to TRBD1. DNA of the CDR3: TGCGCCAGCAGCTTGGGGGACAGGACCACTGAAGCTTTCTTT. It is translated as CASSLGDRTTEAFF.